Each of the 21 T cell receptor beta chains below was sequenced from the same sample in a study of post-analysis software for immune sequencing data. Study conclusions and caveats: Comparison of patients with controls showed about 5 TRBV segments more frequent in patients, TRBV5-6, TRBV5-1 and TRBV20-1 among them.

The antigens for these receptors are not known. Researchers reported that TCR beta cDNA libraries carried unique molecular identifiers. TCRdb used MiXCR to reprocess the PCR reads, holding one entry per CDR3 protein. The profile shows about 430,000 distinct CDR3 sequences, 30% to 40% of them singletons. Sequenced: blood. The receptors here all came from a girl aged 2-10 years with multiple sclerosis.

The chain has TRBV7-8 and TRBJ2-7; 12 bases fit TRBD2. This CDR3 has 17 residues. V was pared by 2 bases and J by 1 base, with 6 bases of the junction left unmatched. Germline loops: CDR1 SGHVS, CDR2 FQNEAQ. The CDR3 is CASSLLAGGPGSYEQYF. In DNA form, the CDR3 reads TGTGCCAGCAGCTTACTAGCGGGAGGGCCCGGGTCCTACGAGCAGTACTTC.

CDR3 region: CSVPTGPNTEAFF. The CDR3 DNA reads TGCAGCGTCCCCACAGGGCCGAACACTGAAGCTTTCTTT. The chain uses TRBV29-1 and TRBJ1-1; perhaps TRBD1 as D (6 bases). The CDR3 loop spans 13 amino acids. Germline CDR1 and CDR2: SQVTM and ANQGSEA. V shed 6 bases and J shed 1 base, with 12 bases lying between them. Using reference TRBV29-1 and TRBJ1-1 for the parts outside the CDR3, the full variable domain is SAVISQKPSRDICQRGTSLTIQCQVDSQVTMMFWYRQQPGQSLTLIATANQGSEATYESGFVIDKFPISRPNLTFSTLTVSNMSPEDSSIYLCSVPTGPNTEAFFGQGTRLTVV.

The chain recombines TRBV3-1 with TRBJ2-1, with TRBD2 matching 11 bases. The CDR3 sequence is 16 residues long. V trimming: 1 base; J trimming: 7 bases; junction bases outside the gene matches: 6. Per the germline V gene, CDR1 is LGHDT and CDR2 is YNNKEL (reference sequence). The CDR3 region has the DNA TGTGCCAGCAGCCAAGGTAGCGGGGGGGCAAGGAATGAGCAGTTCTTC. Translating gives CASSQGSGGARNEQFF.

The chain employs TRBV6-5 and TRBJ1-2, with TRBD1 matching over 9 bases. J lost 4 bases, V lost 7 bases, and 10 bases had no gene match. The CDR3 is 15 amino acids. Germline V gene lookup returns CDR1 MNHEY and CDR2 SVGAGI. The DNA of the CDR3 is TGTGCCAGCACCTACGGGACAGGGTCGGCCTATGGCTACACCTTC. Its protein is CASTYGTGSAYGYTF.

The chain combines TRBV27 with TRBJ1-5, with D uncertain. This CDR3 region has 13 residues. Germline V gene lookup returns CDR1 MNHEY and CDR2 SMNVEV (reference sequence). Trimming stripped 4 bases from V and 0 bases from J, with 4 bases between. The CDR3 reads CASSWSSNQPQHF. Written as DNA, the CDR3 is TGTGCCAGCAGTTGGTCTAGCAATCAGCCCCAGCATTTT.

This clonotype was seen a handful of times. This rearrangement joins TRBV6-2 or TRBV6-3 to TRBJ2-5, with D unclear. Germline lookup yields CDR1 MNHEY and CDR2 SVGEGT. The CDR3 has 12 amino acids. The V gene lost 7 bases and the J gene lost 11 bases, with 17 bases spanning the gap. This CDR3 reads CASNCMNVEQYF. CDR3 coding DNA: TGTGCCAGCAATTGCATGAATGTGGAGCAGTACTTC.

In its sample, this clonotype was seen a few times. The gene calls are TRBV6-5 and TRBJ2-5; no clear D. Per the germline V gene, CDR1 is MNHEY and CDR2 is SVGAGI. CDR3 length: 13 residues. The V end lost 5 bases, the J end lost 4 bases, and 11 bases lay between the germline ends. CDR3 nucleotides: TGTGCCAGCAGTACCTCAGGAGTAGAGACCCAGTACTTC. Protein product: CASSTSGVETQYF.

This clonotype was recorded a few times. J is TRBJ2-7 and V is TRBV7-2; D remains unclear. This CDR3 spans 15 amino acids. Germline assignment: CDR1 SGHTA and CDR2 FQGNSA. V lost 1 base and J 0 bases, leaving 10 bases between the germline ends. CDR3 coding DNA: TGTGCCAGCAGCTTAGGACGTGCTCTCTCCTACGAGCAGTACTTC. Protein: CASSLGRALSYEQYF. The full variable domain, with the rest looked up from reference TRBV7-2 and TRBJ2-7, is GAGVSQSPSNKVTEKGKDVELRCDPISGHTALYWYRQSLGQGLEFLIYFQGNSAPDKSGLPSDRFSAERTGGSVSTLTIQRTQQEDSAVYLCASSLGRALSYEQYFGPGTRLTVT.

The chain joins TRBV7-2 to TRBJ2-1; D is possibly TRBD2 (6 bases). The CDR3 loop spans 16 amino acids. CDR1 is SGHTA and CDR2 is FQGNSA in the germline V gene. Trimming removed 7 bases from V and 8 bases from J, with 24 bases in between. CDR3 protein: CASTFPGLISADEQFF. The CDR3 bases are TGTGCCAGCACCTTCCCTGGACTAATCTCAGCGGATGAGCAGTTCTTC.

In the case of this clonotype: One end of the junction fails to match germline, which may point to a read error. CDR3: CASSPKGGRTQDTPYF. The CDR3 DNA sequence: TGTGCTAGCAGCCCCAAGGGTGGGAGAACTCAAGATACGCCGTATTTT. The rearrangement joins TRBV7-7 to TRBJ2-3, with a tentative D call TRBD2 (5 bases). The CDR3 runs 16 residues. The germline V gene has CDR1 SSHAT and CDR2 FNYEAQ (reference sequence).

V is TRBV5-1 and J is TRBJ2-2; 8 nucleotides align to TRBD1. The length of the CDR3 is 14 residues. From germline, CDR1 is SGHRS and CDR2 YFSETQ. Germline trimming cut 8 bases from V and 6 bases from J; bases unmatched to any gene: 9. CDR3 sequence: CARTGVMPSGELFF. In nucleotides, the CDR3 is TGCGCCAGGACAGGGGTTATGCCTTCCGGGGAGCTGTTTTTT.

This clonotype was observed a few times. V is TRBV3-1 and J is TRBJ2-7, with 7 bases matching TRBD2. Germline CDR1 and CDR2: LGHDT and YNNKEL (reference sequence). After removal of 4 bases from V and 6 bases from J, the junction contained 6 bases not matched to a gene. This CDR3 is 13 amino acids long. The CDR3 sequence: CASSRREWLEQYF. CDR3 bases: TGTGCCAGCAGCCGGCGGGAGTGGCTCGAGCAGTACTTC.

This chain uses TRBV28 with TRBJ1-5; D may be TRBD1 (5 bases). The CDR3 spans 17 residues. Per the germline V gene, CDR1 is MDHEN and CDR2 is SYDVKM. The germline V and J ends were trimmed by 2 bases and 0 bases, with 14 bases remaining between them. The CDR3 is CASSLEGRVGSNQPQHF. CDR3 nucleotide sequence: TGTGCCAGCAGTTTAGAGGGGAGGGTTGGTAGCAATCAGCCCCAGCATTTT. Supplemented by reference TRBV28 and TRBJ1-5, the full variable domain reads DVKVTQSSRYLVKRTGEKVFLECVQDMDHENMFWYRQDPGLGLRLIYFSYDVKMKEKGDIPEGYSVSREKKERFSLILESASTNQTSMYLCASSLEGRVGSNQPQHFGDGTRLSIL.

This clonotype was observed many times. The chain links TRBV15 to TRBJ2-7; unclear D gene. CDR3 length: 14 residues. Looked up from germline, CDR1 is LNHNV and CDR2 is YYDKDF (reference sequence). Trimming took 0 bases from V and 6 from J, leaving 12 bases between them. Here the CDR3 reads CATSRDLEWGEQYF. The CDR3 DNA sequence: TGTGCCACCAGCAGAGATCTAGAGTGGGGCGAGCAGTACTTC.

This clonotype was counted only a few times. The chain couples TRBV12-3 or TRBV12-4 to TRBJ2-7; 7 positions match TRBD1. This CDR3 has 11 amino acids. Unmatched junction bases numbered 8, after V lost 6 bases and J lost 12 bases. CDR3 in DNA: TGTGCCAGCAGGGCGACAGGGCCTGGGTACTTC. It codes for CASRATGPGYF.

This rearrangement joins TRBV28 to TRBJ1-1, with D unclear. The CDR3 is 13 amino acids. Trimming stripped 3 bases from V and 0 bases from J, with 5 bases between. CDR1 is MDHEN, CDR2 SYDVKM, per germline. The CDR3 DNA sequence: TGTGCCAGCAGTTTTCGGGTGAACACTGAAGCTTTCTTT. This translates into CASSFRVNTEAFF.

V and J are TRBV29-1 and TRBJ2-7, with D maybe TRBD1 (6 bases). This CDR3 contains 14 residues. Germline-derived CDR1 and CDR2 are SQVTM and ANQGSEA. V lost 6 bases and J lost 0, with 15 bases in between. CDR3 nucleotides: TGCAGCGTCTGGGGGCCAGTGAGCTCCTACGAGCAGTACTTC. Its protein product is CSVWGPVSSYEQYF.

The gene calls are TRBV5-1 and TRBJ1-2; the D is unclear. V dropped 8 bases and J dropped 4 bases, with 15 bases sitting between them. The CDR3 totals 13 residues. CDR1 is SGHRS, CDR2 YFSETQ, per germline. CDR3 coding DNA: TGCGCCAGTTGCGCGGGGTTATCCTATGGCTACACCTTC. Its translation is CASCAGLSYGYTF.

A single count supports this clonotype. The gene calls are TRBV9 and TRBJ2-2; D remains ambiguous. Germline loops: CDR1 SGDLS, CDR2 YYNGEE. The CDR3 has 14 amino acids. With 0 bases removed from V and 1 base from J, the gap between germline ends came to 4 bases. DNA for the CDR3: TGTGCCAGCAGCGTAGAGGGGAACACCGGGGAGCTGTTTTTT. It specifies CASSVEGNTGELFF.

The V and J genes are TRBV29-1 and TRBJ2-1, with a possible D match to TRBD2 (5 bases). The CDR3 is made up of 15 amino acids. Germline loops: CDR1 SQVTM, CDR2 ANQGSEA. Trimming took 1 base from V and 7 from J, leaving 17 bases between them. CDR3 nucleotides: TGCAGCGTTGAAGGGAGCGGACGACACTTTAATGAGCAGTTCTTC. Amino acids: CSVEGSGRHFNEQFF.

As concerns this clonotype: Just one base apart from a much larger clone, this may be a read error. Here the CDR3 omits its conserved ending phenylalanine or tryptophan, so a read error is the likely source. V usage is TRBV12-3 or TRBV12-4 and J usage is TRBJ1-2; 8 bases are a match to TRBD1. Trimming took 4 bases from V and 8 from J; bases not matched to a gene: 9. The CDR3 spans 14 residues. CDR3 nucleotides: TGTGCCAGCAGTTCCTCGGACAGGGTGGAAGGCTACACCTGC. It yields the protein CASSSSDRVEGYTC.